One TCR beta chain is described in this entry. Antigen unknown. This entry is derived from a study of T cells after posttransplantation cyclophosphamide. V shed 4 bases and J shed 2 bases, with 12 bases lying between them. This CDR3 has 15 residues. Germline V lookup: CDR1 LNHDA, CDR2 SQIVND (reference sequence). Study-level points and caveats: Later post-transplant blood repertoires were often dominated by donor CD8+ memory clones. After PTCy, TRB diversity resembled that of CNI/methotrexate controls. TRB overlap between skin or GI tissue T cells and blood was limited.

The repertoire was sequenced with immunoSEQ multiplex PCR; TCRdb's copy has only in-frame clones and lacks some. The table shows some 66,000 clones, with 93% occurring only once. The receptor was derived from a woman in her thirties in good health and a related stem cell transplant donor. The specimen sequenced was PBMCs. V is TRBV19 and J is TRBJ1-3; D is unresolved. The CDR3 nucleotides read TGTGCCAGTAGTACAACGGTTACCACTGGAAACACCATATATTTT. It encodes CASSTTVTTGNTIYF.